The 18 T cell receptor beta chains below come from one sample, sequenced in a study of shared clonotypes between healthy human individuals. The data were produced by immunoSEQ multiplex PCR, yet TCRdb's version contains in-frame clones alone and is incomplete. The profile covers more than 2 million clones, with around 93% appearing a single time and under 2% taken by the ten largest. Naive CD8 cells, CD45RO-negative and positively selected for CCR7, excluded terminally differentiated effector memory CD45RA+ cells. Sequencing used naive CD8+ T cells from PBMCs. The source is a man between 18 and 29 years old in good health. Some clones in this sample may be carry-over from other donors' samples.

V gene TRBV2 combines with J gene TRBJ2-7, with 10 positions matching TRBD1. V dropped 4 bases and J dropped 5; count of bases not matched to a gene: 5. In germline, CDR1 is SNHLY, CDR2 FYNNEI. The CDR3 runs 14 residues. DNA for the CDR3: TGTGCCAGCAGTGGTGGACAGGGGGGGAACGAGCAGTACTTC. Its protein product is CASSGGQGGNEQYF.

The rearrangement uses TRBV2 and TRBJ2-7; D is unresolved. This CDR3 contains 14 residues. Deletions cut 6 bases from V and 2 bases from J, with 14 bases between. CDR1 is SNHLY and CDR2 is FYNNEI in the germline V gene. This CDR3 is CASRTQIPPYEQYF. The CDR3 coding sequence is TGTGCCAGCAGGACACAGATACCGCCCTACGAGCAGTACTTC.

This chain connects TRBV7-9 to TRBJ2-7, with D tentatively TRBD1 (5 bases). The CDR3 contains 14 residues. Germline V gene lookup returns CDR1 SEHNR and CDR2 FQNEAQ (reference sequence). V lost 5 bases and J lost 2, with 13 bases in between. Here the CDR3 reads CASSHGHRPYEQYF. The CDR3 DNA is TGTGCCAGCAGCCACGGACATCGACCCTACGAGCAGTACTTC.

This sequence joins TRBV27 and TRBJ1-1; D uncertain. Looked up from germline, CDR1 is MNHEY and CDR2 is SMNVEV (reference sequence). This CDR3 is built from 13 residues. V shed 8 bases and J shed 3 bases, with 13 bases lying between them. CDR3 bases: TGTGCCAGCGGCGGCGGGATGGACACTGAAGCTTTCTTT. The encoded protein is CASGGGMDTEAFF.

The chain has TRBV27 and TRBJ2-1; TRBD1 aligns across 7 bases. Per germline, CDR1 MNHEY and CDR2 SMNVEV (reference sequence). Germline trimming cut 7 bases from V and 2 bases from J; bases unmatched to any gene: 2. The CDR3 contains 13 residues. The CDR3 loop is CASMQGAYNEQFF. CDR3 nucleotides: TGTGCCAGCATGCAGGGGGCCTACAATGAGCAGTTCTTC.

V and J are TRBV28 and TRBJ2-3, with D maybe TRBD2 (6 bases). CDR1 is MDHEN and CDR2 is SYDVKM in the germline V gene. V lost 6 bases, J lost 4 bases, and 14 bases lay in between. This CDR3 is built from 14 residues. CDR3 nucleotide sequence: TGTGCCAGCAGCCCCGGGACTGGCCCAGATACGCAGTATTTT. Protein sequence: CASSPGTGPDTQYF.

The CDR3 DNA reads TGTGCCAGTAGTTCCCTAGGTGCGCAGTATTTT. This encodes CASSSLGAQYF. The chain employs TRBV19 and TRBJ2-3, with D unresolved. This CDR3 comprises 11 residues. V was cut by 5 bases and J by 10 bases, with 10 bases left in between. CDR1 is LNHDA and CDR2 is SQIVND in the germline V gene (reference sequence).

This CDR3 reads CASSPRIWNTEAFF. CDR3 nucleotide sequence: TGTGCCAGCAGCCCGAGAATTTGGAACACTGAAGCTTTCTTT. This chain uses TRBV7-2 with TRBJ1-1, with D unclear. Germline V gives CDR1 SGHTA, CDR2 FQGNSA. V was trimmed by 5 bases and J by 1 base, leaving 11 bases between them. The CDR3 consists of 14 residues.

The CDR3 bases are TGTGCCAGCAGCTTAGCTCTTAGCGGGAGTCTTCTTTACAATGAGCAGTTCTTC. Protein product: CASSLALSGSLLYNEQFF. The chain has TRBV11-2 and TRBJ2-1, with 9 bases aligning to TRBD2. CDR3 length equals 18 residues. The V and J ends lost 1 base and 4 bases, in that order; junction bases with no gene match: 11. The germline V gene has CDR1 SGHAT and CDR2 FQNNGV.

The chain uses TRBV27 and TRBJ1-2; D unclear. V was trimmed by 6 bases and J by 2 bases, leaving 7 bases between them. This CDR3 has 12 residues. Germline CDR1 and CDR2: MNHEY and SMNVEV (reference sequence). CDR3 sequence (DNA): TGTGCCAGCAGAGGAGCGAACTATGGCTACACCTTC. The encoded protein is CASRGANYGYTF.

This chain connects TRBV4-1 to TRBJ2-7; the match to TRBD1 covers 8 bases. The CDR3 sequence is 16 residues long. V gave up 0 bases and J gave up 6 bases; unmatched junction bases: 10. Germline V lookup: CDR1 MGHRA, CDR2 YSYEKL. Here the CDR3 DNA reads TGCGCCAGCAGCCAAGATCGGGCCAGGGGGCTTCTCGAGCAGTACTTC. This gives the protein CASSQDRARGLLEQYF.

This chain links TRBV10-1 with TRBJ2-7; D unresolved. The CDR3 runs 14 residues. Per the germline V gene, CDR1 is WNHNN and CDR2 is SYGVQD (reference sequence). V lost 2 bases and J 2 bases, leaving 10 bases between the germline ends. CDR3 sequence (DNA): TGCGCCAGCAGTGAGCTGGGCAGACCCTACGAGCAGTACTTC. This codes for CASSELGRPYEQYF.

This chain uses TRBV11-2 with TRBJ2-3, with TRBD2 identical over 10 bases. Germline V CDR1 and CDR2: SGHAT, FQNNGV. CDR3 size: 18 residues. Trimming took 5 bases from V and 8 from J; bases not matched to a gene: 19. The CDR3 DNA sequence: TGTGCCAGCAGCACCATGGGGGGTGAGCGGGAGGGTCTGAGTACGCAGTATTTT. It codes for CASSTMGGEREGLSTQYF.

The chain couples TRBV11-2 to TRBJ1-2; D possibly corresponds to TRBD1 (6 bases). The CDR3 totals 15 residues. V was clipped by 4 bases and J by 4 bases, with 16 bases between them. CDR1 is SGHAT, CDR2 FQNNGV, per germline. CDR3 DNA: TGTGCCAGCAGCTCCCCGCCCGGGGGGCTCTATGGCTACACCTTC. This translates into CASSSPPGGLYGYTF.

This rearrangement joins TRBV28 to TRBJ2-7; 10 bases align to TRBD1. Germline trimming cut 4 bases from V and 9 bases from J; bases unmatched to any gene: 3. CDR3 length: 12 residues. Germline assignment: CDR1 MDHEN and CDR2 SYDVKM. CDR3 in amino acids: CASSWDRGRQYF. Written as DNA, the CDR3 is TGTGCCAGCAGTTGGGACAGGGGCCGGCAGTACTTC.

This clone was counted a few times. The chain links TRBV27 to TRBJ2-2; D might be TRBD2 (5 bases). Trimming took off 1 base at V and 7 bases at J, with 7 bases between the two ends. The CDR3 has 13 amino acids. Germline CDR1 and CDR2: MNHEY and SMNVEV (reference sequence). The CDR3 DNA is TGTGCCAGCAGTTTATGGGAGAGCGGGGAGCTGTTTTTT. Translation gives CASSLWESGELFF.

The V and J genes are TRBV27 and TRBJ2-5; 12 bases are a match to TRBD2. The ends lost 5 bases at V and 4 bases at J; junction bases unmatched: 8. Germline V gives CDR1 MNHEY, CDR2 SMNVEV (reference sequence). The CDR3 length is 16 residues. The CDR3 nucleotides read TGTGCCAGCAGTCTAAGACTAGCGGGAGCCGGAGAGACCCAGTACTTC. This gives the protein CASSLRLAGAGETQYF.

Concerning this clone itself: Additional DNA sequences in this sample encode the identical CDR3. The CDR3 coding sequence is TGTGCCAGCAGCTTACTAGCGGGAGTGTACAATGAGCAGTTCTTC. It specifies CASSLLAGVYNEQFF. The rearrangement links TRBV27 to TRBJ2-1; TRBD2 matches at 11 bases. V was pared by 6 bases and J by 4 bases, with 5 bases of the junction left unmatched. The CDR3 length is 15 residues. The germline V gene has CDR1 MNHEY and CDR2 SMNVEV (reference sequence).